This TCR beta chain was captured in a study of blood T cells in healthy people across ages. Study details: About one barcoded beta molecule was captured per two T cells (by template switching).

V lost 4 bases to trimming and J lost 8 bases; unmatched junction nucleotides: 7. CDR3 length equals 13 residues. Regarding this clonotype: Its target is not known.

Study-wide findings and caveats: Older age went with lower TCR beta diversity per million T cells, in a roughly linear way.

The second PCR ran about 6 to 12 cycles with a sample-barcoded 5' primer and J-beta primers. A tag from a template-switch adaptor with 12 random nucleotides marked each cDNA molecule. Using its own MiXCR run on the 5' RACE reads, TCRdb lists one record per CDR3 protein. The sample lists 1.5 million to 2 million distinct CDR3 sequences; 28% were seen once. The V call is TRBV12-3 or TRBV12-4, the J call TRBJ1-2; TRBD1 matches at 7 bases. The TCR sequence derives from a woman in her 30s in good health. Sequenced input: blood. The CDR3 spells CASSSGQPEGYTF. CDR3 DNA: TGTGCCAGCAGTTCGGGACAGCCGGAGGGCTACACCTTC.